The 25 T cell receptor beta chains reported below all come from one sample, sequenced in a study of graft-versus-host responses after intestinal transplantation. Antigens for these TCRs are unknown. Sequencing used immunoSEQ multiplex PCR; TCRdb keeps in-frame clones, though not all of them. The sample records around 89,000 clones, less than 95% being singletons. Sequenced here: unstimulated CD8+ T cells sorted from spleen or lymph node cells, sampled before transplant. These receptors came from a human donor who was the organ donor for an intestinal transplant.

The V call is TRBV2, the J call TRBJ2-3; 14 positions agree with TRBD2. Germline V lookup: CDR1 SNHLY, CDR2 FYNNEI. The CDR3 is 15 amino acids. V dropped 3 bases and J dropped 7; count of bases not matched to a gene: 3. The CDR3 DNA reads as TGTGCCAGCAGTGAGACTAGCGGGGGGGCACATACGCAGTATTTT. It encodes CASSETSGGAHTQYF.

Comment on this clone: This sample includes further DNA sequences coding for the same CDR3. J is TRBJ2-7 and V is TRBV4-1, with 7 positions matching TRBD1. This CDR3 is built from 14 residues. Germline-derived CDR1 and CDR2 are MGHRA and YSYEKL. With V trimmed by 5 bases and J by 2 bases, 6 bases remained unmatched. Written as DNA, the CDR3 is TGCGCCAGCAGCGATAGCACAGGGGCCTACGAGCAGTACTTC. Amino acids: CASSDSTGAYEQYF.

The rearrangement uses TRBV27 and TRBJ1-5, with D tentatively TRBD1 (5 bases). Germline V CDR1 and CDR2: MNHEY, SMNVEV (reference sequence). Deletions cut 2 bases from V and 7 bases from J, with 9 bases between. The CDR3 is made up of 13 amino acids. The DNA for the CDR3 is TGTGCCAGCAGTTTACGGGGGACCCAGCCCCAGCATTTT. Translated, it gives CASSLRGTQPQHF.

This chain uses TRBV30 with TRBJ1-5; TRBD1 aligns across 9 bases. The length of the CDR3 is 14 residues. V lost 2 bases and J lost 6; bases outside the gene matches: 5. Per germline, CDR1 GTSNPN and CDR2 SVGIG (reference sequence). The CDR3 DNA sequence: TGTGCCTGGAGTAAGGGACAGGGCGGTCAGCCCCAGCATTTT. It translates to CAWSKGQGGQPQHF. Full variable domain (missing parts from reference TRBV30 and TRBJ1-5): SQTIHQWPATLVQPVGSPLSLECTVEGTSNPNLYWYRQAAGRGLQLLFYSVGIGQISSEVPQNLSASRPQDRQFILSSKKLLLSDSGFYLCAWSKGQGGQPQHFGDGTRLSIL.

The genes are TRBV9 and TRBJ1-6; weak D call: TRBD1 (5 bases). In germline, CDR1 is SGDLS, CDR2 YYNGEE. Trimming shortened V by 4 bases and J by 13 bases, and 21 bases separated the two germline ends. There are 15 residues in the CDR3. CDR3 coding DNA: TGTGCCAGCAGCTCCCAGGGTACGGCCATGATCCCCCTCCACTTT. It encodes CASSSQGTAMIPLHF.

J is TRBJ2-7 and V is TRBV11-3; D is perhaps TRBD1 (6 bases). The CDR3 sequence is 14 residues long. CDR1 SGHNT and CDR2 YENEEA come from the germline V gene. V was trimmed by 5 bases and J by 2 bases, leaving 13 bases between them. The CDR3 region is CASSDRDTPYEQYF. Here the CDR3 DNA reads TGTGCCAGCAGCGACCGGGACACCCCCTACGAGCAGTACTTC.

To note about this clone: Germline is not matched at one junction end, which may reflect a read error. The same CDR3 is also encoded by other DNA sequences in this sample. The CDR3 bases are TGTGCCAGCAGCGGACACCTCTATAATTCGCCCCTCCACTTT. This translates into CASSGHLYNSPLHF. The genes are TRBV9 and TRBJ1-6; D is unresolved. CDR1 is SGDLS, CDR2 YYNGEE, per germline. The CDR3 has 14 amino acids.

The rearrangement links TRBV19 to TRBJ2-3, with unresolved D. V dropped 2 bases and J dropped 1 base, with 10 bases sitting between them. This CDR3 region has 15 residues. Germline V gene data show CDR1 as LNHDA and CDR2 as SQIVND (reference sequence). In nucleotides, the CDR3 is TGTGCCAGTAGTATATCGGCGGCGGGCACAGATACGCAGTATTTT. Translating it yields CASSISAAGTDTQYF.

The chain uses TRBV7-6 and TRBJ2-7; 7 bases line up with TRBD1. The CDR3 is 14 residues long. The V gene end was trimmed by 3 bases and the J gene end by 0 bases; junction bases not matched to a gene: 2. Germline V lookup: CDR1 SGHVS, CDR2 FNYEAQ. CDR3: CASSFRGISYEQYF. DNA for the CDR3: TGTGCCAGCAGCTTCAGGGGGATCTCCTACGAGCAGTACTTC.

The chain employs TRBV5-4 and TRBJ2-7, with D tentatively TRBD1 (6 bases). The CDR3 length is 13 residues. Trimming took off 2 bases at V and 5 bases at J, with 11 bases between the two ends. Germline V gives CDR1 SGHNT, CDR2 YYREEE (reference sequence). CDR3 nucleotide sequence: TGTGCCAGCAGCTTTAGGGGGTCCGACGAGCAGTACTTC. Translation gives CASSFRGSDEQYF.

The CDR3 spells CASSVGRASYEQYF. CDR3 in DNA: TGTGCCAGCAGCGTAGGCCGAGCCTCCTACGAGCAGTACTTC. The chain has TRBV9 and TRBJ2-7, with D uncertain. Trimming stripped 0 bases from V and 0 bases from J, with 7 bases between. This CDR3 comprises 14 residues. The V gene's germline CDR1 is SGDLS and CDR2 YYNGEE.

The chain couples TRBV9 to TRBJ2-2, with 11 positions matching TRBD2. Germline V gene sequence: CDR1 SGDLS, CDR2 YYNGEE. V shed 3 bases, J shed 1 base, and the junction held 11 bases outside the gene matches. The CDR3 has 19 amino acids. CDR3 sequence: CASSAALAGGGLNTGELFF. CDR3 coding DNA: TGTGCCAGCAGCGCCGCCCTAGCGGGGGGTGGATTGAACACCGGGGAGCTGTTTTTT. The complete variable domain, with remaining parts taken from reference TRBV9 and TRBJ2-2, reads DSGVTQTPKHLITATGQRVTLRCSPRSGDLSVYWYQQSLDQGLQFLIQYYNGEERAKGNILERFSAQQFPDLHSELNLSSLELGDSALYFCASSAALAGGGLNTGELFFGEGSRLTVL.

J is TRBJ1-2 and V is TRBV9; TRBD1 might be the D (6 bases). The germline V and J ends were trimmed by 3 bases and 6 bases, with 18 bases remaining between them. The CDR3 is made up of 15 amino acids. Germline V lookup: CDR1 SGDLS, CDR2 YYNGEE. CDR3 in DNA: TGTGCCAGCAGCGCAACCCCCGGACAGTCGAATGGCTACACCTTC. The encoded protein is CASSATPGQSNGYTF.

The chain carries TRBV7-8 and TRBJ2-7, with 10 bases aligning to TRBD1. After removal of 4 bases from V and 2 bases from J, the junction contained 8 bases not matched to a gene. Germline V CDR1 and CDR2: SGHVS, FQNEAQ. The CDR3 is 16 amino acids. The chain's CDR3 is CASSSSGGTGAYEQYF. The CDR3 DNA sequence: TGTGCCAGCAGCTCAAGCGGAGGGACAGGGGCCTACGAGCAGTACTTC.

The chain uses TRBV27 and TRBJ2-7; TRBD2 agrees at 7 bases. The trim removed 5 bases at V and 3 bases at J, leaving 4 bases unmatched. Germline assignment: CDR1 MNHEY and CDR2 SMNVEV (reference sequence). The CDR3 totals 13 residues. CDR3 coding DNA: TGTGCCAGCAGTCCTGGGGGGGGCTACGAGCAGTACTTC. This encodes CASSPGGGYEQYF.

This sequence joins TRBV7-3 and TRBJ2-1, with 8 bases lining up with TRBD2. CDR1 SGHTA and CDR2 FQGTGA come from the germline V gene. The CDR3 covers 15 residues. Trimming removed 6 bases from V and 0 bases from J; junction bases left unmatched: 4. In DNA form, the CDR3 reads TGTGCCAGCAGGCCGGGGGGGGCCTCCTACAATGAGCAGTTCTTC. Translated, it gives CASRPGGASYNEQFF.

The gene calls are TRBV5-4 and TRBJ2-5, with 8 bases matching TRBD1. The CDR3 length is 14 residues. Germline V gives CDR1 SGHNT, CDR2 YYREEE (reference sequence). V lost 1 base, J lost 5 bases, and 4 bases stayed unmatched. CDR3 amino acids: CASSLTGGEETQYF. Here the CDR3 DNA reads TGTGCCAGCAGCTTGACAGGGGGTGAGGAGACCCAGTACTTC.

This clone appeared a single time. In DNA, the CDR3 is TGCGCCAGCAGCTTGGTTAGCGGGGGGGCCCAAGATACGCAGTATTTT. Translating it yields CASSLVSGGAQDTQYF. The genes are TRBV5-1 and TRBJ2-3; TRBD2 matches 11 bases. Looked up from germline, CDR1 is SGHRS and CDR2 is YFSETQ. This CDR3 is 16 amino acids long. V was pared by 0 bases and J by 5 bases, with 5 bases of the junction left unmatched.

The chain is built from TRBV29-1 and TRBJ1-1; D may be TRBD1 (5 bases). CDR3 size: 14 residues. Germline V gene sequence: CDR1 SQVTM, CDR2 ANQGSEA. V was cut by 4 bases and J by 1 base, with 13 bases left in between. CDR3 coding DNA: TGCAGCGTTGCCCAGGGCTTACCGAACACTGAAGCTTTCTTT. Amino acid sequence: CSVAQGLPNTEAFF. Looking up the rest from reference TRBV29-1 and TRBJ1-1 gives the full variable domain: SAVISQKPSRDICQRGTSLTIQCQVDSQVTMMFWYRQQPGQSLTLIATANQGSEATYESGFVIDKFPISRPNLTFSTLTVSNMSPEDSSIYLCSVAQGLPNTEAFFGQGTRLTVV.

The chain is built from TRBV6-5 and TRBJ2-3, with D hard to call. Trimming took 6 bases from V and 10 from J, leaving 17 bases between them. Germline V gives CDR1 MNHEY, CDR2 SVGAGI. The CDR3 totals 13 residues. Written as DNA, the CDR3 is TGTGCCAGCAGCCCCGGCGGATTTCGGTCGCAGTATTTT. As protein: CASSPGGFRSQYF.

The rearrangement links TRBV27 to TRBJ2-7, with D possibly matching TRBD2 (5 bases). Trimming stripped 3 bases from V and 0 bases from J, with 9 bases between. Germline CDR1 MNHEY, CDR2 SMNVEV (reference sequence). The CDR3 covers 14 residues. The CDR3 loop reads CASSFAGSSYEQYF. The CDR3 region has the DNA TGTGCCAGCAGTTTCGCTGGGAGCTCCTACGAGCAGTACTTC.

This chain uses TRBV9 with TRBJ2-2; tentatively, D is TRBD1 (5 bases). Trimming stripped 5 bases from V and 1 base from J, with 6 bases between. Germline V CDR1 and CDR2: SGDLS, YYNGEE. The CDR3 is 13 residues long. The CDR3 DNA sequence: TGTGCCAGCAGAACAGGGAACACCGGGGAGCTGTTTTTT. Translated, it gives CASRTGNTGELFF.

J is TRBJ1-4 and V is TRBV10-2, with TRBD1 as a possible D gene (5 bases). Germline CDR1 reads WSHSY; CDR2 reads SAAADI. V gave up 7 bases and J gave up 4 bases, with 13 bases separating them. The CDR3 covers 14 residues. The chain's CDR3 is CASTPDTFNEKLFF. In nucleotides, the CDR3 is TGCGCCAGCACCCCGGACACCTTTAATGAAAAACTGTTTTTT.

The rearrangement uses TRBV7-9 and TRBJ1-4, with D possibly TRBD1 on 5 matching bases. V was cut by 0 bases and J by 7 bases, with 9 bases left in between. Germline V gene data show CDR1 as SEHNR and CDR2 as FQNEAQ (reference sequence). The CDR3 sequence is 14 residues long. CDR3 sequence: CASSLATQGEKLFF. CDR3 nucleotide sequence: TGTGCCAGCAGCTTAGCAACCCAGGGTGAAAAACTGTTTTTT.

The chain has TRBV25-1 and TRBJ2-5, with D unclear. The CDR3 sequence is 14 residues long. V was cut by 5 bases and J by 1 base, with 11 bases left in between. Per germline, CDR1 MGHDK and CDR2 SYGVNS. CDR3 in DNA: TGTGCCAGCAGTCCCCACACATCCCAAGAGACCCAGTACTTC. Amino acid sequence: CASSPHTSQETQYF.